This T cell receptor (beta chain) was documented in a study of OX40 agonist ivuxolimab in advanced cancers. Study-wide background: Patients assigned to dose escalation were diagnosed with hepatocellular carcinoma, melanoma, renal cell or head and neck cancer.

For this clone: Its antigen is still unknown.

Data came from immunoSEQ multiplex PCR; TCRdb stores just in-frame clones and leaves some out. The table shows tens of thousands of clones, with around 93% occurring only once. Findings of the study overall: On average, CD8+ T cells had more expanded clones than CD4+.

This CDR3 is 14 amino acids long. V was pared by 0 bases and J by 5 bases, with 13 bases between. Germline CDR1 is GTSNPN and CDR2 is SVGIG (reference sequence). The TCR was taken from an adult with an advanced solid tumor such as melanoma, head and neck, liver or kidney cancer. The chain links TRBV30 to TRBJ1-2; D possibly corresponds to TRBD1 (5 bases). The sequences come from CD4+ or CD8+ T cells sorted from blood, collected in a trial of the OX40 agonist ivuxolimab. The CDR3 coding sequence is TGTGCCTGGAGTGTACGGGGGGAACGATATGGCTACACCTTC. This translates into CAWSVRGERYGYTF. The full variable domain, its missing parts supplied by reference TRBV30 and TRBJ1-2, is SQTIHQWPATLVQPVGSPLSLECTVEGTSNPNLYWYRQAAGRGLQLLFYSVGIGQISSEVPQNLSASRPQDRQFILSSKKLLLSDSGFYLCAWSVRGERYGYTFGSGTRLTVV.